The rows below give T cell receptor beta chains drawn from one sample of a study of cytomegalovirus exposure and HLA in healthy donors. Assay used: immunoSEQ multiplex PCR; TCRdb lists only in-frame clones, some missing. The sample has about 130,000 clones; 74% are singletons. Sequencing was carried out using PBMCs. The receptors shown here come from a woman in her fifties or sixties in good health and CMV-seropositive. Both conserved end residues are part of each CDR3. The D gene is left open where the match is weak. Not all rows give a size; the values are once, few, many and, for expanded clones, a class.

TGTGCCAGCAGTCTAAGCGGCACAGATACGCAGTATTTT | CASSLSGTDTQYF | 13 | TRBJ2-3 | TRBV27 | . | once
TGTGCCAGCTCACAGCTAGCGGGGGATACGCAGTATTTT | CASSQLAGDTQYF | 13 | TRBJ2-3 | TRBV18 | TRBD2 | once
TGTGCCAGCAGCCATGAATGGACAGTTAATGAAAAACTGTTTTTT | CASSHEWTVNEKLFF | 15 | TRBJ1-4 | TRBV7-8 | . | .
TGCGCCAGCAGCCGCGGGACTAGCGGGGGGTGGGAGCAGTACTTC | CASSRGTSGGWEQYF | 15 | TRBJ2-5 | TRBV4-3 | TRBD2 | .
TGTGCCAGCAGCCAAGATGCCCCGCGAAGGGACTGGAGCCACAATGAGCAGTTCTTC | CASSQDAPRRDWSHNEQFF | 19 | TRBJ2-1 | TRBV4-2 | . | .
TGCGCCAGCAGCCCGAACTTGAACACTGAAGCTTTCTTT | CASSPNLNTEAFF | 13 | TRBJ1-1 | TRBV5-1 | . | .
TGTGCCAGCAGTTACCCAGGCAATGAGCAGTTCTTC | CASSYPGNEQFF | 12 | TRBJ2-1 | TRBV6-5 | . | .
TGTGCCAGTAGTATGAGAGCAGACACTTCGCATGAGCAGTTCTTC | CASSMRADTSHEQFF | 15 | TRBJ2-1 | TRBV19 | . | .
TGTGCCAGCAGCTTCGGAGGGCAAGAGCAGTTCTTC | CASSFGGQEQFF | 12 | TRBJ2-1 | TRBV7-2 | . | .
TGCAGCGTGCGAATTCAGGGGGCGGGCGAGCAGTACTTC | CSVRIQGAGEQYF | 13 | TRBJ2-7 | TRBV29-1 | TRBD1 | .
TGTGCCAGCAGTGACCGGGGTTGCGAGCAGTACTTC | CASSDRGCEQYF | 12 | TRBJ2-7 | TRBV6-5 | . | once
TGTGCCAGTAGTATGGCGGGGCTTCCCTACGAGCAGTACTTC | CASSMAGLPYEQYF | 14 | TRBJ2-7 | TRBV19 | . | few
TGTGCCAGTACCCGGGACAGGGTTTCACCCCTCCACTTT | CASTRDRVSPLHF | 13 | TRBJ1-6 | TRBV19 | TRBD1 | .
TGCGCCAGCAGCCCAGTTAGCGGGGGCGTCTACGAGCAGTACTTC | CASSPVSGGVYEQYF | 15 | TRBJ2-7 | TRBV5-1 | TRBD2 | .
TGTGCCAGCAACGGTGGCGGCGATACGCAGTATTTT | CASNGGGDTQYF | 12 | TRBJ2-3 | TRBV2 | . | .
TGCGCCAGCAGCTCTGGTGGAGGTCAAGAGACCCAGTACTTC | CASSSGGGQETQYF | 14 | TRBJ2-5 | TRBV5-1 | . | .
TGTGCCAGCAGCCTCGAAGGGAGTAACACCATATATTTT | CASSLEGSNTIYF | 13 | TRBJ1-3 | TRBV5-4 | . | few
TGTGCCAGCAGCCAATTTAGCGGGGGGTTGCGAGAGACCCAGTACTTC | CASSQFSGGLRETQYF | 16 | TRBJ2-5 | TRBV14 | TRBD2 | .
TGTTCCAGCAGCGCTATTCACGGGGAGCTGTTTTTT | CSSSAIHGELFF | 12 | TRBJ2-2 | TRBV7-9 | . | .
TGCAGTGCTAGTACAGGGGAAGCTTTCTTT | CSASTGEAFF | 10 | TRBJ1-1 | TRBV20-1 | . | .
TGTGCCAGCAGCTTGTGGGGGGACTACGAGCAGTACTTC | CASSLWGDYEQYF | 13 | TRBJ2-7 | TRBV5-5 | . | few
TGTGCCAGCAGCGTAGCCCCGGCGGGGACCGGGGCAGATACGCAGTATTTT | CASSVAPAGTGADTQYF | 17 | TRBJ2-3 | TRBV9 | . | .
TGTGCTAAGCGGTCCGACGACACTGAAGCTTTCTTT | CAKRSDDTEAFF | 12 | TRBJ1-1 | TRBV30 | . | .
TGTGCCAGCAGCTTAGGAACAGGGTTTCCCAATCAGCCCCAGCATTTT | CASSLGTGFPNQPQHF | 16 | TRBJ1-5 | TRBV7-2 | . | .
TGTGCCAGCAGCGGGGGGGCCGGCAGGCCGGACTATGGCTACCCCTTC | CASSGGAGRPDYGYPF | 16 | TRBJ1-2 | TRBV5-6 | . | .
TGTGCCAGCTCACCATTATGGGGAGGCGGGAGTTCGGGGAACACTGAAGCTTTCTTT | CASSPLWGGGSSGNTEAFF | 19 | TRBJ1-1 | TRBV18 | . | .
TGTGCCAGCAGCTTGGCAGGGAGGGAGGAGACCCAGTACTTC | CASSLAGREETQYF | 14 | TRBJ2-5 | TRBV7-2 | TRBD2 | .
TGCGCCAGCAGCTTTAGAAGTCCCGGGACAGGGACGAACACTGAAGCTTTCTTT | CASSFRSPGTGTNTEAFF | 18 | TRBJ1-1 | TRBV5-1 | TRBD1 | .
TGTGCCAGCAGCTTTTCAGGGGATGGCTACACCTTC | CASSFSGDGYTF | 12 | TRBJ1-2 | TRBV7-9 | . | .
TGTGCCTGGAGTATGGGGACAGGGAGCAATCAGCCCCAGCATTTT | CAWSMGTGSNQPQHF | 15 | TRBJ1-5 | TRBV30 | TRBD1 | .
TGTGCCAGCAGCAAAGCGACAGGGTACAAGACTGAAGCTTTCTTT | CASSKATGYKTEAFF | 15 | TRBJ1-1 | TRBV7-9 | TRBD1 | .
TGTGCCAGCAGCTTTGAGAGATACCAGAGGACCTACGAGCAGTACTTC | CASSFERYQRTYEQYF | 16 | TRBJ2-7 | TRBV12-1 | . | .
TGCGCCAGCAGCCCCCGCGTTGCGGGCACTGAAGCTTTCTTT | CASSPRVAGTEAFF | 14 | TRBJ1-1 | TRBV5-1 | . | once
TGTGCCAGCAGTCGAGAGTTAGATACGCAGTATTTT | CASSRELDTQYF | 12 | TRBJ2-3 | TRBV2 | . | .